The 26 T cell receptor beta chains presented below share a single source sample, sequenced in a study of blood T cells in healthy people across ages. Primed by a sample-barcoded 5' primer and a J-beta primer mix, a second PCR proceeded for roughly 6 to 12 cycles. TCRdb re-derived calls from the 5' RACE reads in MiXCR, one entry per CDR3 protein. Found here are hundreds of thousands of distinct CDR3 sequences, about 53% of them singletons; the top ten hold around 37%. Sequenced material: blood. The receptors were gathered from a man in his 60s in good health.

CDR3 residues: CSATGRNYEQYF. DNA for the CDR3: TGCAGTGCTACGGGCAGAAATTACGAGCAGTACTTC. The chain couples TRBV20-1 to TRBJ2-7; no clear D gene. Trimming removed 4 bases at V and 4 bases at J, with 11 bases between. CDR1 and CDR2 from the germline V gene are DFQATT and SNEGSKA (reference sequence). This CDR3 has 12 amino acids.

This clonotype was detected a few times. The rearrangement links TRBV7-2 to TRBJ2-2, with 7 bases aligning to TRBD1. V lost 4 bases, J lost 2 bases, and 4 bases stayed unmatched. CDR3 length equals 15 residues. CDR1 and CDR2 (germline): SGHTA, FQGNSA. CDR3 sequence reads: CASSYRGPNTGELFF. The CDR3 bases are TGTGCCAGCAGCTACAGGGGACCAAACACCGGGGAGCTGTTTTTT. The full variable domain, its missing parts supplied by reference TRBV7-2 and TRBJ2-2, is GAGVSQSPSNKVTEKGKDVELRCDPISGHTALYWYRQSLGQGLEFLIYFQGNSAPDKSGLPSDRFSAERTGGSVSTLTIQRTQQEDSAVYLCASSYRGPNTGELFFGEGSRLTVL.

Note on this clonotype: This may come from a read error, since a much larger clone is one base off. This chain links TRBV7-2 with TRBJ2-7, with 7 positions matching TRBD2. This CDR3 has 15 amino acids. Germline loops: CDR1 SGHTA, CDR2 FQGNSA. Trimming removed 1 base from V and 7 bases from J; junction bases left unmatched: 10. The CDR3 sequence is CASSLGGGGYNEQYF. The CDR3 region has the DNA TGTGCCAGCAGCTTAGGCGGGGGTGGTTACAATGAGCAGTACTTC.

The rearrangement joins TRBV20-1 to TRBJ1-5; TRBD1 matches 8 bases. The CDR3 contains 15 residues. The V and J ends lost 4 bases and 1 base, in that order; junction bases with no gene match: 6. CDR1 DFQATT and CDR2 SNEGSKA come from the germline V gene (reference sequence). The CDR3 sequence is CSATLQGVSNQPQHF. The DNA for the CDR3 is TGCAGTGCTACTCTACAGGGGGTGAGCAATCAGCCCCAGCATTTT.

The rearrangement uses TRBV20-1 and TRBJ1-2; 9 bases align to TRBD1. Trimming took 5 bases from V and 4 from J; bases not matched to a gene: 2. CDR3 length: 12 residues. Germline CDR1 is DFQATT and CDR2 is SNEGSKA (reference sequence). The CDR3 is CSALDRGYGYTF. CDR3 DNA sequence: TGCAGTGCTCTGGACAGGGGCTATGGCTACACCTTC.

The chain joins TRBV12-3 or TRBV12-4 to TRBJ2-3; the match to TRBD2 covers 8 bases. The CDR3 has 17 amino acids. The J segment lost 1 base and the V segment lost 0 bases, leaving 6 bases of the junction unmatched. This CDR3 reads CASSLAGPGGGTDTQYF. The CDR3 bases are TGTGCCAGCAGTTTAGCGGGCCCCGGGGGGGGCACAGATACGCAGTATTTT.

V and J are TRBV25-1 and TRBJ1-4; 7 nucleotides agree with TRBD1. Looked up from germline, CDR1 is MGHDK and CDR2 is SYGVNS. With 3 bases clipped from V and 7 bases from J, the junction kept 11 bases outside the gene matches. The CDR3 consists of 16 residues. The DNA for the CDR3 is TGTGCCAGCAGTGAGACTACAGGGGACGGGCGTGAAAAACTGTTTTTT. It is translated as CASSETTGDGREKLFF.

The chain carries TRBV15 and TRBJ2-5; D gene uncertain. The CDR3 loop spans 14 amino acids. Trimming took 0 bases from V and 5 from J, leaving 10 bases between them. Germline V gene data show CDR1 as LNHNV and CDR2 as YYDKDF (reference sequence). The CDR3 spells CATSRDRQAETQYF. The CDR3 DNA is TGTGCCACCAGCAGAGATCGGCAGGCGGAGACCCAGTACTTC. Complete variable domain (other parts from reference TRBV15 and TRBJ2-5): DAMVIQNPRYQVTQFGKPVTLSCSQTLNHNVMYWYQQKSSQAPKLLFHYYDKDFNNEADTPDNFQSRRPNTSFCFLDIRSPGLGDTAMYLCATSRDRQAETQYFGPGTRLLVL.

This clonotype showed up just a few times. This chain links TRBV10-1 with TRBJ2-1, with D possibly being TRBD1 (5 bases). There are 13 residues in the CDR3. Germline V gene data show CDR1 as WNHNN and CDR2 as SYGVQD (reference sequence). The V and J ends lost 0 bases and 6 bases respectively, with 6 bases between them. CDR3 nucleotides: TGCGCCAGCAGTGAGTCAGGGGCCAATGAGCAGTTCTTC. Its protein product is CASSESGANEQFF.

This clonotype was seen a handful of times. The chain is built from TRBV4-1 and TRBJ2-5; D may be TRBD1 or TRBD2 (5 bases each). Germline V gene data show CDR1 as MGHRA and CDR2 as YSYEKL. CDR3 length: 15 residues. The V and J ends lost 8 bases and 2 bases respectively, with 18 bases between them. The CDR3 loop is CASPIGALLQETQYF. The CDR3 bases are TGCGCCAGCCCCATCGGGGCCCTGTTGCAAGAGACCCAGTACTTC.

The chain links TRBV3-1 to TRBJ1-5; D might be TRBD1 (5 bases). The germline gives CDR1 LGHDT, CDR2 YNNKEL (reference sequence). CDR3 size: 15 residues. V dropped 1 base and J dropped 7 bases, with 14 bases sitting between them. The CDR3 here is CASSQGSGIGQPQHF. CDR3 DNA: TGTGCCAGCAGCCAAGGGTCAGGGATTGGGCAGCCCCAGCATTTT.

This clonotype was recorded only once. For the CDR3, the DNA is TGTGCCAGCAACCCTGACGTCGCCGATTCCAATCAGCCCCAGCATTTT. Its translation is CASNPDVADSNQPQHF. This chain uses TRBV6-4 with TRBJ1-5; D unresolved. Per the germline V gene, CDR1 is MRHNA and CDR2 is SNTAGT. The CDR3 contains 16 residues. V shed 7 bases and J shed 3 bases, with 19 bases lying between them.

V and J are TRBV5-4 and TRBJ2-1; tentatively, D is TRBD1 (5 bases). The DNA end favors TRBJ2-7, so the J call may be wrong. The CDR3 length is 14 residues. Germline V gene lookup returns CDR1 SGHNT and CDR2 YYREEE (reference sequence). The CDR3 DNA reads TGTGCCAGCAGCTTTCCCCAGGGCTACAATGAGCAGTACTTC. This gives the protein CASSFPQGYNEQYF.

This chain links TRBV10-1 with TRBJ2-7; 10 nucleotides line up with TRBD1. The CDR3 length is 15 residues. With 3 bases clipped from V and 4 bases from J, the junction kept 6 bases outside the gene matches. Germline V gives CDR1 WNHNN, CDR2 SYGVQD (reference sequence). The CDR3 spells CASSDGGQGKYEQYF. CDR3 DNA: TGCGCCAGCAGTGACGGGGGACAGGGGAAATACGAGCAGTACTTC.

A few counts support this clonotype. The rearrangement links TRBV6-6 to TRBJ2-7, with D perhaps matching TRBD1 (5 bases). Trimming shortened V by 4 bases and J by 4 bases, and 11 bases separated the two germline ends. This CDR3 region has 13 residues. Germline V gene sequence: CDR1 MNHNY, CDR2 SVGAGI (reference sequence). As DNA, the CDR3 is TGTGCCAGCAGTTCGACAGCCCAATACGAGCAGTACTTC. Translated, it gives CASSSTAQYEQYF.

The DNA of the CDR3 is TGTGCCAGCAGTCCAGGAGGGACAAAAGAGACCCAGTACTTC. Translating it yields CASSPGGTKETQYF. J is TRBJ2-5 and V is TRBV28; either TRBD1 or TRBD2 may fit D (6 bases each). The V end was cut by 5 bases, the J end by 3 bases, with 13 bases between. Looked up from germline, CDR1 is MDHEN and CDR2 is SYDVKM. The CDR3 has 14 residues.

The chain uses TRBV20-1 and TRBJ1-3; D ambiguous. Germline lookup yields CDR1 DFQATT and CDR2 SNEGSKA (reference sequence). The length of the CDR3 is 14 residues. Trimming stripped 1 base from V and 0 bases from J, with 7 bases between. The CDR3 DNA follows: TGCAGTGCTAGAGCAGCAAGCTCTGGAAACACCATATATTTT. As protein: CSARAASSGNTIYF.

This clonotype was counted between two and nine times. This chain connects TRBV6-5 to TRBJ2-1; TRBD2 agrees at 8 bases. The CDR3 is 17 residues long. Germline assignment: CDR1 MNHEY and CDR2 SVGAGI. With 0 bases clipped from V and 9 bases from J, the junction kept 13 bases outside the gene matches. The CDR3 nucleotides read TGTGCCAGCAGTTACTCATTCGGGGGGGCCTCCATCGGTGAGCAGTTCTTC. Translated: CASSYSFGGASIGEQFF.

The sample holds a few counts of this clonotype. The chain recombines TRBV6-5 with TRBJ2-1, with 8 bases aligning to TRBD1. V dropped 2 bases and J dropped 5; count of bases not matched to a gene: 14. The CDR3 contains 18 residues. Germline assignment: CDR1 MNHEY and CDR2 SVGAGI. For the CDR3, the DNA is TGTGCCAGCAGTTACCAGGGGGCCGGGGTAACACCCAACAATGAGCAGTTCTTC. The encoded protein is CASSYQGAGVTPNNEQFF.

The chain uses TRBV7-2 and TRBJ2-2; D is unresolved. V lost 5 bases, J lost 6 bases, and 13 bases lay in between. The length of the CDR3 is 14 residues. From germline, CDR1 is SGHTA and CDR2 FQGNSA. CDR3 in DNA: TGTGCCAGCAGCCCAGATGGAAATTCCGGGGAGCTGTTTTTT. This translates into CASSPDGNSGELFF.

The V gene is TRBV20-1, the J gene TRBJ2-7, with D possibly being TRBD2 (5 bases). V was clipped by 1 base and J by 3 bases, with 7 bases between them. The CDR3 is made up of 12 amino acids. Germline V gives CDR1 DFQATT, CDR2 SNEGSKA (reference sequence). The CDR3 DNA reads as TGCAGTGCTAGAGGGACTGTCTACGAGCAGTACTTC. Protein product: CSARGTVYEQYF.

This clonotype was counted many times. The chain joins TRBV7-9 to TRBJ2-7; 7 bases are shared with TRBD1. Germline CDR1 and CDR2: SEHNR and FQNEAQ (reference sequence). The CDR3 consists of 13 residues. V lost 5 bases, J lost 3 bases, and 4 bases stayed unmatched. Here the CDR3 DNA reads TGTGCCAGCAGCCGCCGGGACAGCTACGAGCAGTACTTC. It encodes CASSRRDSYEQYF. Variable domain in full (rest from reference TRBV7-9 and TRBJ2-7): DTGVSQNPRHKITKRGQNVTFRCDPISEHNRLYWYRQTLGQGPEFLTYFQNEAQLEKSRLLSDRFSAERPKGSFSTLEIQRTEQGDSAMYLCASSRRDSYEQYFGPGTRLTVT.

This clonotype was seen many times. This CDR3 reads CSASRLAGGEYQETQYF. The CDR3 DNA is TGCAGTGCTAGCCGACTAGCGGGGGGCGAGTACCAAGAGACCCAGTACTTC. The rearrangement joins TRBV20-1 to TRBJ2-5; 13 positions agree with TRBD2. Germline CDR1 reads DFQATT; CDR2 reads SNEGSKA (reference sequence). V gave up 3 bases and J gave up 0 bases; unmatched junction bases: 7. This CDR3 has 17 amino acids.

The chain couples TRBV5-1 to TRBJ2-7, with TRBD2 matching over 9 bases. The CDR3 runs 14 residues. The V gene end was trimmed by 2 bases and the J gene end by 7 bases; junction bases not matched to a gene: 7. Germline assignment: CDR1 SGHRS and CDR2 YFSETQ. CDR3 DNA: TGCGCCAGCAGCTTCGGTAGCGGGGGTTGGGAGCAGTACTTC. Protein: CASSFGSGGWEQYF.

The CDR3, as DNA: TGTGCCATCAGTGACCCCGGACTAGCGGGGGGTAACCAAGAGACCCAGTACTTC. This sequence encodes CAISDPGLAGGNQETQYF. The chain employs TRBV10-3 and TRBJ2-5, with 14 bases lining up with TRBD2. V was clipped by 3 bases and J by 0 bases; unmatched bases: 6. The V gene's germline CDR1 is ENHRY and CDR2 SYGVKD. The CDR3 runs 18 residues.

This chain joins TRBV2 and TRBJ1-6; weak D call: TRBD1 (5 bases). Trimming cost V 3 bases and J 0 bases, with 6 bases left between them. The CDR3 covers 15 residues. CDR1 and CDR2 (germline): SNHLY, FYNNEI. The CDR3: CASSDQGSYNSPLHF. CDR3 DNA: TGTGCCAGCAGTGATCAGGGCTCCTATAATTCACCCCTCCACTTT.